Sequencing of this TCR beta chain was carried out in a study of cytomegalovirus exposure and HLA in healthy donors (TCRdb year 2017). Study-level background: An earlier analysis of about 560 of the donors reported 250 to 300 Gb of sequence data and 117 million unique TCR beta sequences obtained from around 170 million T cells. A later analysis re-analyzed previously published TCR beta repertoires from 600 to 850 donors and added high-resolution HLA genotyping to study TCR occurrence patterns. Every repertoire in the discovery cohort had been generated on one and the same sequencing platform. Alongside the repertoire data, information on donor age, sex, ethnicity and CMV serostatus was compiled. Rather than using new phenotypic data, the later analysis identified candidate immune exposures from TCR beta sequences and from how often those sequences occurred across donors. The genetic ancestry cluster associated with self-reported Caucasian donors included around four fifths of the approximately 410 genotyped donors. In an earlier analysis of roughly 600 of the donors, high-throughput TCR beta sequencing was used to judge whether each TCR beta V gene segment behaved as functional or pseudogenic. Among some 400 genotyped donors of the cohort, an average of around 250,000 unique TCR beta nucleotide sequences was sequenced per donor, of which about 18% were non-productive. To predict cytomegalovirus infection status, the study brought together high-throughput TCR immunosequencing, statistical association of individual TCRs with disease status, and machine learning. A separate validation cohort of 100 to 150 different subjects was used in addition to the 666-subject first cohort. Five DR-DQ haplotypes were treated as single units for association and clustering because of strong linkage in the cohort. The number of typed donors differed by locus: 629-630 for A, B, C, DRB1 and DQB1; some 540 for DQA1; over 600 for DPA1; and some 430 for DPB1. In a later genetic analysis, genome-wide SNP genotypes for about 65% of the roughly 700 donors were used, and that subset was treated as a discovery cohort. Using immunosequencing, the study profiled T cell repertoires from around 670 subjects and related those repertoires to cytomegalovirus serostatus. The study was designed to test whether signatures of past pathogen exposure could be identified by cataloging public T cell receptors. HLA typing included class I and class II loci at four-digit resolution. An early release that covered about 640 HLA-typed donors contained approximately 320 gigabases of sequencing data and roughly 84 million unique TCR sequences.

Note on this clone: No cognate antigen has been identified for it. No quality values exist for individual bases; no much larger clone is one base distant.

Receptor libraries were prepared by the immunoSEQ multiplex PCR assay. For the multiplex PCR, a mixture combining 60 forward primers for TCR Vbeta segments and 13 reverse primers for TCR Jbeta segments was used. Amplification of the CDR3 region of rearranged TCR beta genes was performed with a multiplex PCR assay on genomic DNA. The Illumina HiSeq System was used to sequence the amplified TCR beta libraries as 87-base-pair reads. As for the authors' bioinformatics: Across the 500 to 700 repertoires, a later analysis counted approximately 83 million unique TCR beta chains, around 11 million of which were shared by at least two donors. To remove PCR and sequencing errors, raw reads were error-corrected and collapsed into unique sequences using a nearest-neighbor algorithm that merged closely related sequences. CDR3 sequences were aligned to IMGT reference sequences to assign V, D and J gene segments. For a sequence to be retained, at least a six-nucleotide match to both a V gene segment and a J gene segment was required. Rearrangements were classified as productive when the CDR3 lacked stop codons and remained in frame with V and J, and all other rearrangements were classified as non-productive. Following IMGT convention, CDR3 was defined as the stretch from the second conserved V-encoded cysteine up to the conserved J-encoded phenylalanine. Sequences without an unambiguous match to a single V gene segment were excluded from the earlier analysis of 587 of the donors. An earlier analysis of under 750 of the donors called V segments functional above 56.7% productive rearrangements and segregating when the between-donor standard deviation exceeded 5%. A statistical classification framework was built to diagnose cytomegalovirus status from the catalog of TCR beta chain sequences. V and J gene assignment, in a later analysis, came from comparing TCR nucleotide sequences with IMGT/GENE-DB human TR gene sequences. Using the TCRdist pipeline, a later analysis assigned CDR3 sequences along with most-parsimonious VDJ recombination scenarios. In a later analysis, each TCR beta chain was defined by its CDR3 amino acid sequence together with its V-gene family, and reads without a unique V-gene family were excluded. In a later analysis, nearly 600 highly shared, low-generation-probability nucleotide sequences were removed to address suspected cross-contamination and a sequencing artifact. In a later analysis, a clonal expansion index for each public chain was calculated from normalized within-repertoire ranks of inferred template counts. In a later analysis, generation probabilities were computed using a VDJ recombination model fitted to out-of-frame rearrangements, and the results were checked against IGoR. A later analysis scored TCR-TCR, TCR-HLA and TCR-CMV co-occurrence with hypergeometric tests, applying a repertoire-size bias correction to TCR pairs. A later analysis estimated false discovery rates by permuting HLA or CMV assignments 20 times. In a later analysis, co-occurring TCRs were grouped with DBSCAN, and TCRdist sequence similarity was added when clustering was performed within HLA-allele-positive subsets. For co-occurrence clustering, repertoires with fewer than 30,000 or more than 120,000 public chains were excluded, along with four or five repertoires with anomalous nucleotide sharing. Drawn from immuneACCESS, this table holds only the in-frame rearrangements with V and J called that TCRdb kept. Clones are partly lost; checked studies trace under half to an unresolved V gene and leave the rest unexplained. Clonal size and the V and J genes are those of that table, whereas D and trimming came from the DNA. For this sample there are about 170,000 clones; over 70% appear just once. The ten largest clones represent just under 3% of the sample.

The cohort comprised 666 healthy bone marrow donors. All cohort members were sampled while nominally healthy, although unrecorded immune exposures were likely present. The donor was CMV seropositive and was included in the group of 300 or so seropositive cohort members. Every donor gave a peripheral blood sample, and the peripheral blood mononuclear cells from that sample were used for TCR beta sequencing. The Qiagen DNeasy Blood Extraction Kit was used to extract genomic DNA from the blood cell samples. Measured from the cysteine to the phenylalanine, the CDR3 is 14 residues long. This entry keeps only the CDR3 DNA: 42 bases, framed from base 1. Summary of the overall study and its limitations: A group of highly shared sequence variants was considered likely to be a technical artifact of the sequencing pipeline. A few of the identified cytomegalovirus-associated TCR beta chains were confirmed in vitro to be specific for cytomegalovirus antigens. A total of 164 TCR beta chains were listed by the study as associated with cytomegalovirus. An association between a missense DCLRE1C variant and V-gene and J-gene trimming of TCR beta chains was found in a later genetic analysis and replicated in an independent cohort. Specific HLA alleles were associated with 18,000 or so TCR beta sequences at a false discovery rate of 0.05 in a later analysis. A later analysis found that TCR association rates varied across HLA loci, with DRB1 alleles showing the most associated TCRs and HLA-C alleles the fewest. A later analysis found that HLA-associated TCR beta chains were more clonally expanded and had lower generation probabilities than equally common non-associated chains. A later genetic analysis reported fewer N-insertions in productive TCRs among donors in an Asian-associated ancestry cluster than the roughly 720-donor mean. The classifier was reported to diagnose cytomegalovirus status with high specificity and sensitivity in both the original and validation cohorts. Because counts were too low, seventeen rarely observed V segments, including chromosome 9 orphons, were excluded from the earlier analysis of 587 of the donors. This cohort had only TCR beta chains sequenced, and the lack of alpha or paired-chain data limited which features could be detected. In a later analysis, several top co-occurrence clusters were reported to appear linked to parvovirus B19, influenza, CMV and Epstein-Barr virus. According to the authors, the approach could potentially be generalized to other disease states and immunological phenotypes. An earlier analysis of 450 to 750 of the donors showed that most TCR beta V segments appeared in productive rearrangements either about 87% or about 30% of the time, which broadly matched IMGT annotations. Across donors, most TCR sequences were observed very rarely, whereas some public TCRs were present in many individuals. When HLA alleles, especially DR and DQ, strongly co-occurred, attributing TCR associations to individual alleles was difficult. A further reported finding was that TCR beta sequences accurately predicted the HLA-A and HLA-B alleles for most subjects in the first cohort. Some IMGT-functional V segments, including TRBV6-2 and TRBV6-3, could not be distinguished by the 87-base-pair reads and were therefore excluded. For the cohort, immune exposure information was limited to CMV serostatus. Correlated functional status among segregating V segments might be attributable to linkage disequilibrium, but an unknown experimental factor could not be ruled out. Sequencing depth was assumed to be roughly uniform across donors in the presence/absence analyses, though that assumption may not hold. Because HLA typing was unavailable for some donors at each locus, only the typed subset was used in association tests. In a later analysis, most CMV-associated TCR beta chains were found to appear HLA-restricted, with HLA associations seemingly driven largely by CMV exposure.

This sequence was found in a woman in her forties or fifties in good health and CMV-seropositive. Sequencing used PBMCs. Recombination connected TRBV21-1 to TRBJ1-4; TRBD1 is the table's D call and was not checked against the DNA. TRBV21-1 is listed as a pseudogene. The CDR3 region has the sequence CASSQGDRGEKLFF. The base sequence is TGTGCCAGCAGCCAGGGGGACAGGGGTGAAAAACTGTTTTTT.